Below, 21 T cell receptor beta chains from the same sample are listed, as sequenced in a study of cytomegalovirus exposure and HLA in healthy donors. This PCR relied on a set of 60 Vbeta primers and 13 Jbeta primers. The data were produced by immunoSEQ multiplex PCR, yet TCRdb's version contains in-frame clones alone and is incomplete. The table shows approximately 150,000 clones, with more than 60% occurring only once. Sample: PBMCs. The source of these receptors is a woman aged 18-30 years in good health and CMV-seronegative.

V gene TRBV30 combines with J gene TRBJ1-2, with a weak D call TRBD1 (6 bases). Germline assignment: CDR1 GTSNPN and CDR2 SVGIG (reference sequence). CDR3 length equals 15 residues. V was shortened by 4 bases and J by 2 bases, with 17 bases between the two germline ends. The CDR3 sequence is CAWTPMGGQNYGYTF. The CDR3 DNA sequence: TGTGCCTGGACCCCTATGGGGGGGCAGAACTATGGCTACACCTTC.

The rearrangement joins TRBV29-1 to TRBJ2-5, with D possibly matching TRBD1 (5 bases). This CDR3 is built from 15 residues. The V gene's germline CDR1 is SQVTM and CDR2 ANQGSEA. V was cut by 1 base and J by 10 bases, with 22 bases left in between. CDR3 nucleotides: TGCAGCGTTGAAGGGACGTTCGTGGAGCAAAGGGGCCAGTACTTC. Its translation: CSVEGTFVEQRGQYF.

This clone showed up just once. The chain employs TRBV19 and TRBJ1-1; unclear D gene. This CDR3 is built from 18 residues. Trimming shortened V by 3 bases and J by 3 bases, and 23 bases separated the two germline ends. CDR1 LNHDA and CDR2 SQIVND come from the germline V gene (reference sequence). CDR3 coding DNA: TGTGCCAGTAGTATCGCGGCGATTCGAGTTAGTGTGGACACTGAAGCTTTCTTT. Encoded protein: CASSIAAIRVSVDTEAFF.

The chain couples TRBV19 to TRBJ2-1; D ambiguous. Trimming took 4 bases from V and 0 from J, leaving 16 bases between them. The CDR3 contains 17 residues. Germline V gives CDR1 LNHDA, CDR2 SQIVND (reference sequence). This CDR3 reads CASSTYILRSSYNEQFF. The DNA of the CDR3 is TGTGCCAGTAGTACCTATATTCTAAGAAGCTCCTACAATGAGCAGTTCTTC.

This sequence joins TRBV6-1 and TRBJ2-7; 8 bases fit TRBD2. With 8 bases clipped from V and 0 bases from J, the junction kept 3 bases outside the gene matches. The CDR3 is 13 amino acids. The germline V gene encodes CDR1 MNHNS and CDR2 SASEGT. The CDR3 is CASVAGSSYEQYF. CDR3 nucleotides: TGTGCCAGCGTAGCGGGGAGCTCCTACGAGCAGTACTTC.

Written as DNA, the CDR3 is TGTGCCACCAGCAGAGATCGTCGAGGGAAGGCTTTCTTT. This sequence encodes CATSRDRRGKAFF. The chain joins TRBV15 to TRBJ1-1; no clear D. There are 13 residues in the CDR3. Germline values: CDR1 LNHNV, CDR2 YYDKDF (reference sequence). V lost 0 bases and J 11 bases, leaving 13 bases between the germline ends.

V and J are TRBV6-5 and TRBJ2-5, with D maybe TRBD1 (5 bases). V gave up 8 bases and J gave up 3 bases, with 10 bases separating them. Per germline, CDR1 MNHEY and CDR2 SVGAGI. There are 12 residues in the CDR3. As DNA, the CDR3 is TGTGCCAGCGGTCGGACAAAAGAGACCCAGTACTTC. Its protein is CASGRTKETQYF.

This clone came up once. This chain links TRBV30 with TRBJ2-5; TRBD1 matches at 9 bases. Germline V lookup: CDR1 GTSNPN, CDR2 SVGIG (reference sequence). This CDR3 has 14 amino acids. The ends lost 1 base at V and 9 bases at J; junction bases unmatched: 9. The DNA for the CDR3 is TGTGCCTGGAGTGAGACAGGGGGGCGTGCGGCCCAGTACTTC. Residues: CAWSETGGRAAQYF.

V gene TRBV10-1 combines with J gene TRBJ2-7; 9 nucleotides line up with TRBD1. The V and J ends lost 6 bases and 4 bases, in that order; junction bases with no gene match: 10. CDR1 WNHNN and CDR2 SYGVQD come from the germline V gene (reference sequence). The CDR3 is 15 amino acids. The CDR3 is CASSERSGQGYEQYF. The CDR3 DNA sequence: TGCGCCAGCAGCGAAAGATCGGGACAGGGTTACGAGCAGTACTTC.

The V gene is TRBV29-1, the J gene TRBJ1-2; D gene uncertain. CDR3 length: 13 amino acids. Germline V gene data show CDR1 as SQVTM and CDR2 as ANQGSEA. V was pared by 4 bases and J by 4 bases, with 13 bases between. CDR3 DNA: TGCAGCGTTGTTCCCCCGGGATCCTATGGCTACACCTTC. Translated, it gives CSVVPPGSYGYTF.

This clone was seen only once. This rearrangement joins TRBV6-1 to TRBJ2-1, with TRBD2 as a possible D gene (6 bases). From germline, CDR1 is MNHNS and CDR2 SASEGT. V dropped 4 bases and J dropped 3 bases, with 13 bases sitting between them. The CDR3 totals 15 residues. CDR3 in amino acids: CASSVELRDYNEQFF. CDR3 DNA: TGTGCCAGCAGTGTGGAGTTGCGGGACTACAATGAGCAGTTCTTC.

In regard to this clone: This CDR3 is also generated by other DNA sequences in the sample. The chain has TRBV5-1 and TRBJ2-2, with TRBD2 matching over 12 bases. The CDR3 runs 15 residues. J lost 6 bases, V lost 2 bases, and 2 bases had no gene match. Per germline, CDR1 SGHRS and CDR2 YFSETQ. The CDR3 loop is CASSLGLAGPGELFF. CDR3 sequence (DNA): TGCGCCAGCAGCTTAGGACTAGCGGGACCCGGGGAGCTGTTTTTT.

This chain joins TRBV30 and TRBJ2-2, with D uncertain. CDR1 and CDR2 (germline): GTSNPN, SVGIG (reference sequence). Trimming cost V 0 bases and J 2 bases, with 4 bases left between them. This CDR3 is built from 13 residues. The CDR3 reads CAWSVRNTGELFF. As DNA, the CDR3 is TGTGCCTGGAGTGTGAGAAACACCGGGGAGCTGTTTTTT.

As to this clone: The junction does not match germline at one end; this may be a read error. This chain connects TRBV7-9 to TRBJ1-2; D not certain. Germline V gives CDR1 SEHNR, CDR2 FQNEAQ (reference sequence). This CDR3 has 13 residues. The CDR3 region is CSSSASSYGGYTF. The CDR3 DNA follows: TGTTCCAGCAGCGCCTCTTCTTATGGCGGCTACACCTTC.

This clone was seen a handful of times. The rearrangement joins TRBV6-6 to TRBJ1-4; no firm D call. V lost 7 bases to trimming and J lost 13 bases, with 16 bases between them. This CDR3 region has 12 residues. Germline V gene lookup returns CDR1 MNHNY and CDR2 SVGAGI (reference sequence). CDR3 loop: CASTGEKAALFF. The CDR3 DNA sequence: TGTGCCAGCACCGGGGAGAAGGCCGCACTGTTTTTT.

This chain uses TRBV27 with TRBJ2-7; TRBD2 matches at 7 bases. Losses at the gene ends were 7 bases for V and 7 bases for J; bases not matched to a gene: 22. Germline CDR1 and CDR2: MNHEY and SMNVEV (reference sequence). The CDR3 runs 17 residues. The CDR3 nucleotides read TGTGCCAGCACCCCTCGAGGATGGGAGGGTTTAGGGGATGAGCAGTACTTC. Protein sequence: CASTPRGWEGLGDEQYF.

The chain couples TRBV19 to TRBJ1-1; 11 bases line up with TRBD1. CDR1 and CDR2 from the germline V gene are LNHDA and SQIVND (reference sequence). The CDR3 length is 16 residues. Trimming removed 6 bases from V and 4 bases from J; junction bases left unmatched: 10. The CDR3, as DNA: TGTGCCAGTAGGAATCCGGGACAGGGGGGAATCACTGAAGCTTTCTTT. Protein sequence: CASRNPGQGGITEAFF.

The gene calls are TRBV6-4 and TRBJ1-1; D is undetermined. The CDR3 consists of 16 residues. CDR1 is MRHNA and CDR2 is SNTAGT in the germline V gene. Trimming pared 2 bases from V and 0 bases from J, leaving 13 bases between. CDR3 nucleotides: TGTGCCAGCAGTGACACAGACGGCCGAATGAACACTGAAGCTTTCTTT. Protein product: CASSDTDGRMNTEAFF.

The rearrangement uses TRBV2 and TRBJ2-5; 8 nucleotides agree with TRBD1. The J call is doubtful: the DNA matches TRBJ2-7 better. Germline assignment: CDR1 SNHLY and CDR2 FYNNEI. CDR3 length equals 14 residues. The CDR3 region has the DNA TGTGCCAGCAGGGATGACAGGGGAATCTACGAGCAGTACTTC. This gives the protein CASRDDRGIYEQYF.

The chain recombines TRBV6-5 with TRBJ2-7; D gene unclear. Germline V CDR1 and CDR2: MNHEY, SVGAGI. V was cut by 0 bases and J by 0 bases, with 6 bases left in between. This CDR3 spans 14 amino acids. The CDR3 is CASSYSRSSYEQYF. In DNA form, the CDR3 reads TGTGCCAGCAGTTACTCGCGGAGCTCCTACGAGCAGTACTTC.

The rearrangement uses TRBV19 and TRBJ2-1; D possibly corresponds to TRBD2 (5 bases). Deletions cut 0 bases from V and 12 bases from J, with 12 bases between. The CDR3 loop spans 13 amino acids. Germline V gives CDR1 LNHDA, CDR2 SQIVND (reference sequence). The DNA of the CDR3 is TGTGCCAGTAGTATAGACTCTAGCTCGTGGCAGTTCTTC. As protein: CASSIDSSSWQFF.